This TCR beta chain stems from a study of graft-versus-host responses after intestinal transplantation. CDR1 is SGHNT and CDR2 is YENEEA in the germline V gene. The CDR3 extends over 18 amino acids. Between the trimmed V and J ends, which lost 0 bases and 5 bases, there was a span of 23 bases. Sequencing used immunoSEQ multiplex PCR; TCRdb keeps in-frame clones, though not all of them. The table includes over 65,000 clones, roughly nine tenths detected once. Points on this clone: Its antigen is not known.

Source: unstimulated CD4+ T cells sorted from spleen or lymph node cells, taken before intestinal transplant. The clonotype was recovered from a human donor who received an intestinal transplant. The chain is built from TRBV11-3 and TRBJ2-7; the D gene is possibly TRBD1 (6 bases). In nucleotides, the CDR3 is TGTGCCAGCAGCTTAGATCTGGGACATCCCGCCAGGGAGCACGAGCAGTACTTC. Amino acid sequence: CASSLDLGHPAREHEQYF.